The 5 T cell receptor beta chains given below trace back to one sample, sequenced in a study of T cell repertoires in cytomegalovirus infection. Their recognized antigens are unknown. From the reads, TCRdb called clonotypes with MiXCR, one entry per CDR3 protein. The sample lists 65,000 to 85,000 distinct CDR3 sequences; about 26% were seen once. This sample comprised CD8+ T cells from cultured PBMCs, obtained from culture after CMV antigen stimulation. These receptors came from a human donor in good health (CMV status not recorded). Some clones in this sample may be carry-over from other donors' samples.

CDR3 nucleotide sequence: TGTGCCAGCAGCTTAGTCCCGAGTGAAACCTTGCACGAGCAGTACTTC. This encodes CASSLVPSETLHEQYF. The chain has TRBV7-2 and TRBJ2-7, with D unclear. The germline V gene encodes CDR1 SGHTA and CDR2 FQGNSA. The CDR3 is 16 amino acids. Trimming removed 1 base from V and 5 bases from J, with 18 bases in between.

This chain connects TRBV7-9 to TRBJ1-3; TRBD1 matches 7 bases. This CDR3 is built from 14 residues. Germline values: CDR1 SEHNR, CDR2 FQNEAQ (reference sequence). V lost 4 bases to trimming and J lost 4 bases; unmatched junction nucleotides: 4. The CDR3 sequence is CASSSRTGGNTIYF. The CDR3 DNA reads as TGTGCCAGCAGCTCTCGGACAGGAGGAAACACCATATATTTT.

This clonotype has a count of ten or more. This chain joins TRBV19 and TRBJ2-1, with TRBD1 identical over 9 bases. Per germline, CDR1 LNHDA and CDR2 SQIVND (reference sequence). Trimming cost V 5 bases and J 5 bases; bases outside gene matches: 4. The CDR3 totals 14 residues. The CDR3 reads CASSPGTGNNEQFF. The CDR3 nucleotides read TGTGCCAGTAGTCCCGGGACAGGGAACAATGAGCAGTTCTTC. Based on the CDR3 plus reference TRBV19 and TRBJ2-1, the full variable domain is DGGITQSPKYLFRKEGQNVTLSCEQNLNHDAMYWYRQDPGQGLRLIYYSQIVNDFQKGDIAEGYSVSREKKESFPLTVTSAQKNPTAFYLCASSPGTGNNEQFFGPGTRLTVL.

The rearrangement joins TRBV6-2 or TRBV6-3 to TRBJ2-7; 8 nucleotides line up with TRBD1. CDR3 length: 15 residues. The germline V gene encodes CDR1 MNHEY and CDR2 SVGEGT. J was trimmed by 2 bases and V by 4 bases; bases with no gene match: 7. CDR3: CASSSYGQGTYEQYF. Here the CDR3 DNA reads TGTGCCAGCAGTTCCTACGGACAGGGTACCTACGAGCAGTACTTC.

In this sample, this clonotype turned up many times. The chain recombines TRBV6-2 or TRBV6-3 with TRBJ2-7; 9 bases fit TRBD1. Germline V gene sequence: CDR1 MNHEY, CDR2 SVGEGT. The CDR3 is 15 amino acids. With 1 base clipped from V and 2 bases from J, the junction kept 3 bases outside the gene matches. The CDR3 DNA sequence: TGTGCCAGCAGTTACTACAGGGACAGGGCCTACGAGCAGTACTTC. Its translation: CASSYYRDRAYEQYF.